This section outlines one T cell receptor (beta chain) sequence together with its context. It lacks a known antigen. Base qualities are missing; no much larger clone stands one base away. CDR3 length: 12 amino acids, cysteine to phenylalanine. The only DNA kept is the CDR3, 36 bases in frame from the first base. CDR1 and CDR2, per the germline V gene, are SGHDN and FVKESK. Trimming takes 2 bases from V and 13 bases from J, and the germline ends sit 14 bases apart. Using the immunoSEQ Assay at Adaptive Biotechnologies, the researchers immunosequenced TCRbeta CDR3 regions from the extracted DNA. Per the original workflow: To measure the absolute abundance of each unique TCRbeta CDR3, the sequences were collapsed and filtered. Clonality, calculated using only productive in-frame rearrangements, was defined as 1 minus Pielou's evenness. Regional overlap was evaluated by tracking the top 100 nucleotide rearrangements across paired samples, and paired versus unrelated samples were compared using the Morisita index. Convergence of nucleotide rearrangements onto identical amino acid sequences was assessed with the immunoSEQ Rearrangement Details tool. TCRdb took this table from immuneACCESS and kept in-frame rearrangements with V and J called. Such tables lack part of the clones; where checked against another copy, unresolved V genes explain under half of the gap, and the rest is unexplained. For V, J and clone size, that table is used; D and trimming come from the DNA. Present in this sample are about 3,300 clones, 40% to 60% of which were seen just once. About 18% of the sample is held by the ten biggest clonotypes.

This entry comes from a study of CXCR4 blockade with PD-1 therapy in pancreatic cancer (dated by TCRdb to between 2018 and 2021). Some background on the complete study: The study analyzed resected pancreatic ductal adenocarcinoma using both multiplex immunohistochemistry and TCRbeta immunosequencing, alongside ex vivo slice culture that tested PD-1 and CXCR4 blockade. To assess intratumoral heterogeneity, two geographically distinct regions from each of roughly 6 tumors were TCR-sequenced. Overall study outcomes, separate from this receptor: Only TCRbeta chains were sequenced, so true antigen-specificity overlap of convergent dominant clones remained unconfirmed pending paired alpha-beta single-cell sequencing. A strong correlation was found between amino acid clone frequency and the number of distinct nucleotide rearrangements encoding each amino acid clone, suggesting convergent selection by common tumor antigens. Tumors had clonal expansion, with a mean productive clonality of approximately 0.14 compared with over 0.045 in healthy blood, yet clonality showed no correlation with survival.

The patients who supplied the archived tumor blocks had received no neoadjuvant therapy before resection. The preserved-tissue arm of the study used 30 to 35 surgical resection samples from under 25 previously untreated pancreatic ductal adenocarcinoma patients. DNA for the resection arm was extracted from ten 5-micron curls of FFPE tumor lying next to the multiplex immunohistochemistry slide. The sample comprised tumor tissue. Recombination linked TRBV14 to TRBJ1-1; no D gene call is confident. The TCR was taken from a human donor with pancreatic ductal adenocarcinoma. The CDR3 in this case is CASSQLGGWVFF. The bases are TGTGCCAGCAGCCAACTTGGAGGGTGGGTTTTCTTT.